This entry is about one T cell receptor beta chain. Its matching antigen is unknown. This sample was taken from a study of cytomegalovirus exposure and HLA in healthy donors. Study-level findings and limits: The authors considered a cluster of highly shared sequence variants likely to be a sequencing artifact.

PCR involved 60 Vbeta and 13 Jbeta primers. Sequencing was performed with immunoSEQ multiplex PCR; in TCRdb, only in-frame clones are kept and a portion is missing. The sample contains about 160,000 clones, around 78% of which appear only once. Input material: PBMCs. The clonotype comes from a woman aged 40 to 50 in good health and CMV-seropositive.

This CDR3 reads CAISEIGGEIETQYF. The CDR3, as DNA: TGTGCCATCAGCGAGATAGGGGGGGAAATAGAGACCCAGTACTTC. This chain joins TRBV10-3 and TRBJ2-5, with D possibly TRBD2 on 7 matching bases. Trimming left V 6 bases short and J 4 bases short, with 18 bases between. This CDR3 spans 15 amino acids. Germline V gene lookup returns CDR1 ENHRY and CDR2 SYGVKD.